The 7 T cell receptor beta chains reported below all come from one sample, sequenced in a study of Tregs in tolerant kidney transplant recipients. Profiled with immunoSEQ multiplex PCR; TCRdb holds only in-frame clones, not every one. Recorded for this sample: under 35,000 clones. This specimen consisted of CD8+ T cells from blood, obtained before the transplant. Every receptor here comes from a human donor who received a combined kidney and bone marrow transplant.

As concerns this clone: Coverage ceases 3 residues before the CDR3 finishes, and the germline J gene fills in the end. The J gene is TRBJ2-3, the V gene TRBV5-4; D remains ambiguous. CDR3 size: 14 residues. Trimming took 4 bases from V and 3 from J, leaving 12 bases between them. Germline CDR1 SGHNT, CDR2 YYREEE (reference sequence). The CDR3 DNA, read in part, is TGTGCCAGCAGCCCGGTGGTCGGTACAGATACG. Translation: CASSPVVGTDT. The whole CDR3 protein reads CASSPVVGTDTQYF.

In the case of this clone: The read ends 3 residues shy of where the CDR3 ends; the end is completed using the germline J gene. The chain couples TRBV20-1 to TRBJ2-1, with 9 bases identical to TRBD2. CDR1 and CDR2 (germline): DFQATT, SNEGSKA (reference sequence). The CDR3 is made up of 15 amino acids. Trimming at V came to 4 bases and at J to 4 bases, leaving 8 bases not matched to a gene. CDR3 DNA, as far as it was read: TGCAGTGCTACATTAGCGGGGGTTGTATACAATGAG. Residues: CSATLAGVVYNE. From start to end, the CDR3 is CSATLAGVVYNEQFF.

With respect to this clone: The read comes to an end 3 residues before the CDR3 does, leaving the germline J gene to fill in the end. The chain recombines TRBV19 with TRBJ2-7; D is ambiguous. V lost 0 bases, J lost 4 bases, and 7 bases lay in between. CDR3 length equals 13 residues. CDR1 is LNHDA, CDR2 SQIVND, per germline (reference sequence). The covered CDR3 bases are TGTGCCAGTAGTATAGAGACTCGATACGAG. This codes for CASSIETRYE. The whole CDR3 protein is CASSIETRYEQYF.

In regard to this clone: The missing CDR3 end, 3 residues past where the read stops, is filled in from the germline J gene. The chain employs TRBV4-2 and TRBJ2-3; 12 nucleotides agree with TRBD2. The CDR3 runs 19 residues. J lost 4 bases, V lost 0 bases, and 11 bases had no gene match. Per germline, CDR1 LGHNA and CDR2 YNFKEQ. CDR3 protein: CASSQELTSGSGVSDTQYF. The CDR3 DNA, read in part, is TGTGCCAGCAGCCAAGAACTGACTAGCGGGAGTGGGGTGTCAGATACG.

Notes on this clone: The DNA ends 3 residues before the CDR3 does, and the rest of the CDR3 is filled in from the germline J gene. The chain is built from TRBV10-1 and TRBJ2-5, with TRBD1 matching over 9 bases. CDR1 and CDR2 (germline): WNHNN, SYGVQD (reference sequence). The trim removed 5 bases at V and 1 base at J, leaving 8 bases unmatched. There are 16 residues in the CDR3. CDR3 protein: CASSPTRTGAQETQYF. The DNA read from the CDR3 is TGCGCCAGCAGTCCCACACGGACAGGGGCCCAAGAGACC.

Turning to this clone: The read gets to within 3 residues of the CDR3 end, and the germline J gene fills in the rest. The chain has TRBV7-9 and TRBJ2-3; 14 nucleotides align to TRBD2. V was pared by 5 bases and J by 6 bases, with 4 bases of the junction left unmatched. Germline-derived CDR1 and CDR2 are SEHNR and FQNEAQ (reference sequence). The CDR3 runs 15 residues. CDR3 protein: CASSPGLAGGDTQYF. The covered CDR3 bases are TGTGCCAGCAGCCCCGGACTAGCGGGAGGTGATACG. The entire variable domain, with the rest obtained from reference TRBV7-9 and TRBJ2-3, is as follows: DTGVSQNPRHKITKRGQNVTFRCDPISEHNRLYWYRQTLGQGPEFLTYFQNEAQLEKSRLLSDRFSAERPKGSFSTLEIQRTEQGDSAMYLCASSPGLAGGDTQYFGPGTRLTVL.

To note about this clone: The read ends 3 residues before the CDR3 terminus; that terminus is restored from the germline J gene. The gene calls are TRBV10-3 and TRBJ2-3; 15 bases fit TRBD2. CDR1 is ENHRY and CDR2 is SYGVKD in the germline V gene. With V trimmed by 4 bases and J by 2 bases, 7 bases remained unmatched. The CDR3 contains 18 residues. The CDR3: CAISGSGTSGRPTDTQYF. The sequenced part of the CDR3 DNA is TGTGCCATCAGTGGTTCCGGGACTAGCGGGAGGCCCACAGATACG.